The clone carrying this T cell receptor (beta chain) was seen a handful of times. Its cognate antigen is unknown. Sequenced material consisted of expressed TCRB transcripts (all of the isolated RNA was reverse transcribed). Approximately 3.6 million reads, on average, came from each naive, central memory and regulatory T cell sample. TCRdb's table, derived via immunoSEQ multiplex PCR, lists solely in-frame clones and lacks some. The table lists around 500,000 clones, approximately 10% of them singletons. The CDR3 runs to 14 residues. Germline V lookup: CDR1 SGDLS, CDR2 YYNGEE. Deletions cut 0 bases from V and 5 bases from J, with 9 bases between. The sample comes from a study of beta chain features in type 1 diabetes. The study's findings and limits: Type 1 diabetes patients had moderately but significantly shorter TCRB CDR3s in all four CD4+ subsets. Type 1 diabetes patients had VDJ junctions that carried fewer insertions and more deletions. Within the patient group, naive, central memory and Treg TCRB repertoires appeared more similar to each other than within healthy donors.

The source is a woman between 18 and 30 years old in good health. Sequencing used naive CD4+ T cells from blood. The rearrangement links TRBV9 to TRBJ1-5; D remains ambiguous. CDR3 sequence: CASSVEAADQPQHF. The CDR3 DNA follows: TGTGCCAGCAGCGTAGAGGCGGCAGATCAGCCCCAGCATTTT. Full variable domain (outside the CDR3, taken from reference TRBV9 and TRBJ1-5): DSGVTQTPKHLITATGQRVTLRCSPRSGDLSVYWYQQSLDQGLQFLIQYYNGEERAKGNILERFSAQQFPDLHSELNLSSLELGDSALYFCASSVEAADQPQHFGDGTRLSIL.